This passage covers 28 T cell receptor beta chains from one sample sequenced in a study of cytomegalovirus exposure and HLA in healthy donors (dated by TCRdb to 2016 to 2017). Library creation used the immunoSEQ multiplex PCR assay. A mixture of 60 forward primers for TCR Vbeta segments and 13 reverse primers for TCR Jbeta segments was used in the multiplex PCR. Not all clones reach the TCRdb copy of this immuneACCESS table, which keeps in-frame sequences only. Checked studies attribute under half of the gap to unresolved V genes and leave the rest unexplained. The sample profile shows roughly 250,000 clones; roughly four fifths of them were found once. The leading ten clones occupy roughly 2% of the sample. The sequencing input was PBMCs. The receptors here all came from a woman in her thirties or forties in good health and CMV-seropositive.

V and J are TRBV12-5 and TRBJ2-2; TRBD2 is a possible D gene (5 bases). Germline values: CDR1 LGHNT, CDR2 FRNRAP. The CDR3 spans 16 residues. Trimming pared 3 bases from V and 7 bases from J, leaving 18 bases between. CDR3 protein: CASGFRSPLGGGELFF. CDR3 nucleotides: TGTGCTAGTGGTTTTAGGTCGCCACTTGGAGGCGGGGAGCTGTTTTTT.

The chain couples TRBV6-5 to TRBJ2-7; 9 bases are shared with TRBD1. The CDR3 totals 15 residues. V was pared by 10 bases and J by 1 base, with 11 bases of the junction left unmatched. The germline gives CDR1 MNHEY, CDR2 SVGAGI. CDR3 sequence: CATHRTGVMSYEQYF. DNA of the CDR3: TGTGCCACTCACCGGACAGGGGTCATGTCCTACGAGCAGTACTTC.

The gene calls are TRBV2 and TRBJ2-7; D unclear. This CDR3 contains 14 residues. V was trimmed by 7 bases and J by 4 bases, leaving 17 bases between them. Germline-derived CDR1 and CDR2 are SNHLY and FYNNEI. The CDR3: CASTPVVRRYEQYF. The CDR3 DNA follows: TGTGCCAGCACCCCGGTAGTCCGTCGTTACGAGCAGTACTTC. Using reference TRBV2 and TRBJ2-7 for the parts outside the CDR3, the full variable domain is EPEVTQTPSHQVTQMGQEVILRCVPISNHLYFYWYRQILGQKVEFLVSFYNNEISEKSEIFDDQFSVERPDGSNFTLKIRSTKLEDSAMYFCASTPVVRRYEQYFGPGTRLTVT.

The rearrangement uses TRBV2 and TRBJ2-5; the match to TRBD2 covers 11 bases. Germline lookup yields CDR1 SNHLY and CDR2 FYNNEI. V gave up 7 bases and J gave up 2 bases; unmatched junction bases: 6. The CDR3 has 15 residues. The CDR3 sequence: CASNGLAGRQETQYF. The CDR3 DNA reads as TGTGCCAGCAACGGACTAGCGGGCCGACAAGAGACCCAGTACTTC.

In this sample, this clone turned up a few times. J is TRBJ2-7 and V is TRBV5-1; D perhaps matches TRBD1 (5 bases). This CDR3 region has 15 residues. Germline V lookup: CDR1 SGHRS, CDR2 YFSETQ. V dropped 3 bases and J dropped 7 bases, with 20 bases sitting between them. The CDR3 bases are TGCGCCAGCAGCTGGAACTTCAGGGATCTGGGAGAGCAGTACTTC. Protein: CASSWNFRDLGEQYF.

The J gene is TRBJ2-7, the V gene TRBV19, with D maybe TRBD2 (5 bases). CDR3 size: 13 residues. The ends were cut back, 3 bases at V and 4 bases at J, with 10 bases in the middle. The germline V gene encodes CDR1 LNHDA and CDR2 SQIVND (reference sequence). CDR3 coding DNA: TGTGCCAGTAGTATTGGACGGACTTACGAGCAGTACTTC. The encoded protein is CASSIGRTYEQYF.

The CDR3 spells CASADRGGSGNTIYF. The DNA of the CDR3 is TGTGCCAGCGCCGACAGGGGAGGTTCTGGAAACACCATATATTTT. The chain uses TRBV2 and TRBJ1-3, with TRBD1 matching 8 bases. CDR3 length: 15 amino acids. Germline CDR1 SNHLY, CDR2 FYNNEI. With 8 bases clipped from V and 1 base from J, the junction kept 7 bases outside the gene matches. The full variable domain, in which reference TRBV2 and TRBJ1-3 provide the parts outside the CDR3, is EPEVTQTPSHQVTQMGQEVILRCVPISNHLYFYWYRQILGQKVEFLVSFYNNEISEKSEIFDDQFSVERPDGSNFTLKIRSTKLEDSAMYFCASADRGGSGNTIYFGEGSWLTVV.

The chain's CDR3 is CASSLAGQGRTDTQYF. The CDR3, as DNA: TGCGCCAGCAGCTTGGCGGGACAGGGTCGGACAGATACGCAGTATTTT. V usage is TRBV5-1 and J usage is TRBJ2-3; 9 nucleotides line up with TRBD1. V was pared by 0 bases and J by 3 bases, with 5 bases of the junction left unmatched. Germline CDR1 reads SGHRS; CDR2 reads YFSETQ. This CDR3 is built from 16 residues.

V usage is TRBV29-1 and J usage is TRBJ2-5; 9 nucleotides agree with TRBD2. Per the germline V gene, CDR1 is SQVTM and CDR2 is ANQGSEA. The J segment lost 4 bases and the V segment lost 3 bases, leaving 6 bases of the junction unmatched. The CDR3 has 14 amino acids. The CDR3 bases are TGCAGCGTTGACGGCGGGAGGGCCGGAGAGACCCAGTACTTC. It translates to CSVDGGRAGETQYF. The whole variable domain, remainder taken from reference TRBV29-1 and TRBJ2-5, is SAVISQKPSRDICQRGTSLTIQCQVDSQVTMMFWYRQQPGQSLTLIATANQGSEATYESGFVIDKFPISRPNLTFSTLTVSNMSPEDSSIYLCSVDGGRAGETQYFGPGTRLLVL.

The chain carries TRBV6-1 and TRBJ2-3; a weak D match, TRBD2 (5 bases). The length of the CDR3 is 18 residues. V lost 4 bases and J 0 bases, leaving 20 bases between the germline ends. The germline V gene has CDR1 MNHNS and CDR2 SASEGT. CDR3 region: CASSGRSGSRSSTDTQYF. CDR3 sequence (DNA): TGTGCCAGCAGTGGCAGAAGCGGCAGCCGATCTAGCACAGATACGCAGTATTTT.

The rearrangement joins TRBV7-3 to TRBJ1-1; D unclear. V was clipped by 1 base and J by 3 bases, with 6 bases between them. Germline V gene data show CDR1 as SGHTA and CDR2 as FQGTGA. CDR3 length: 13 residues. DNA of the CDR3: TGTGCCAGCAGCTTAATGAGGGACACTGAAGCTTTCTTT. Protein sequence: CASSLMRDTEAFF.

The chain links TRBV7-3 to TRBJ2-1; 11 nucleotides match TRBD2. Per germline, CDR1 SGHTA and CDR2 FQGTGA. The CDR3 runs 16 residues. V shed 4 bases and J 7 bases; nucleotides not matched to a gene: 9. Here the CDR3 DNA reads TGTGCCAGCAGCTCCGTAGCGGGAGGGCCGGAGAATGAGCAGTTCTTC. Amino acids: CASSSVAGGPENEQFF.

This chain uses TRBV19 with TRBJ2-1; 7 bases line up with TRBD2. CDR1 and CDR2 (germline): LNHDA, SQIVND (reference sequence). V gave up 3 bases and J gave up 1 base; unmatched junction bases: 3. The CDR3 has 15 residues. The CDR3, as DNA: TGTGCCAGTAGTATTCGGCGGGAGTCCTACAATGAGCAGTTCTTC. The encoded protein is CASSIRRESYNEQFF. Full variable domain (remainder filled in from reference TRBV19 and TRBJ2-1): DGGITQSPKYLFRKEGQNVTLSCEQNLNHDAMYWYRQDPGQGLRLIYYSQIVNDFQKGDIAEGYSVSREKKESFPLTVTSAQKNPTAFYLCASSIRRESYNEQFFGPGTRLTVL.

The chain uses TRBV29-1 and TRBJ2-1; TRBD2 might be the D (7 bases). The germline V and J ends were trimmed by 3 bases and 4 bases, with 16 bases remaining between them. The germline V gene has CDR1 SQVTM and CDR2 ANQGSEA. The CDR3 is 15 amino acids. The CDR3 loop is CSVDTGRGGYNEQFF. The CDR3 DNA reads TGCAGCGTTGATACTGGCAGGGGAGGGTACAATGAGCAGTTCTTC.

This clone was counted once. The chain recombines TRBV5-4 with TRBJ2-3, with TRBD2 matching 10 bases. This CDR3 region has 18 residues. Germline lookup yields CDR1 SGHNT and CDR2 YYREEE (reference sequence). The trim removed 2 bases at V and 2 bases at J, leaving 11 bases unmatched. The CDR3 DNA reads TGTGCCAGCAGCTTCCCCACTAGCGGGGCAGATAACACAGATACGCAGTATTTT. It specifies CASSFPTSGADNTDTQYF. The variable domain in full, with the rest retrieved from reference TRBV5-4 and TRBJ2-3, is ETGVTQSPTHLIKTRGQQVTLRCSSQSGHNTVSWYQQALGQGPQFIFQYYREEENGRGNFPPRFSGLQFPNYSSELNVNALELDDSALYLCASSFPTSGADNTDTQYFGPGTRLTVL.

This clone appeared a single time. This chain links TRBV9 with TRBJ2-3; possible D gene TRBD2, 6 bases. The germline V and J ends were trimmed by 0 bases and 2 bases, with 10 bases remaining between them. The CDR3 is 15 residues long. CDR1 and CDR2 (germline): SGDLS, YYNGEE. CDR3 bases: TGTGCCAGCAGCGTAGAAACGGGAGCCACAGATACGCAGTATTTT. It codes for CASSVETGATDTQYF.

This chain uses TRBV7-8 with TRBJ2-7; TRBD2 matches 8 bases. J lost 2 bases, V lost 4 bases, and 7 bases had no gene match. The CDR3 length is 15 residues. Germline loops: CDR1 SGHVS, CDR2 FQNEAQ. CDR3 nucleotide sequence: TGTGCCAGCAGCTCTCAAGCGGGGGCAGCCTACGAGCAGTACTTC. Amino acids: CASSSQAGAAYEQYF.

V usage is TRBV30 and J usage is TRBJ1-6; 8 nucleotides match TRBD1. The CDR3 has 13 amino acids. V shed 2 bases, J shed 7 bases, and the junction held 1 base outside the gene matches. Germline loops: CDR1 GTSNPN, CDR2 SVGIG (reference sequence). CDR3 sequence reads: CAWSSGGNSPLHF. CDR3 sequence (DNA): TGTGCCTGGAGTTCAGGGGGCAATTCACCCCTCCACTTT.

The chain employs TRBV7-2 and TRBJ2-7, with TRBD2 matching over 8 bases. CDR1 and CDR2 (germline): SGHTA, FQGNSA. The ends lost 1 base at V and 7 bases at J; junction bases unmatched: 9. CDR3 length equals 15 residues. The CDR3 region has the DNA TGTGCCAGCAGCTTAGAATCTGCGGGAGGTGGTGAGCAGTACTTC. Residues: CASSLESAGGGEQYF.

The genes are TRBV10-3 and TRBJ2-3; 11 nucleotides line up with TRBD2. This CDR3 comprises 15 residues. The V segment lost 3 bases and the J segment 5 bases; nucleotides outside the gene matches: 4. Germline V CDR1 and CDR2: ENHRY, SYGVKD. The CDR3 loop reads CAISDSGRAKDTQYF. The CDR3 nucleotides read TGTGCCATCAGTGATAGCGGGAGGGCGAAAGATACGCAGTATTTT.

V usage is TRBV27 and J usage is TRBJ2-1, with 8 bases lining up with TRBD2. Germline trimming cut 5 bases from V and 6 bases from J; bases unmatched to any gene: 6. This CDR3 has 14 residues. Germline CDR1 is MNHEY and CDR2 is SMNVEV (reference sequence). CDR3 residues: CASSVVAGINEQFF. CDR3 nucleotide sequence: TGTGCCAGCAGTGTCGTAGCGGGAATCAATGAGCAGTTCTTC.

J is TRBJ1-6 and V is TRBV30; 12 bases align to TRBD1. CDR3 length equals 17 residues. Germline V gene lookup returns CDR1 GTSNPN and CDR2 SVGIG (reference sequence). Trimming removed 2 bases from V and 10 bases from J; junction bases left unmatched: 12. CDR3 residues: CAWSSLGQGAIRSPLHF. Here the CDR3 DNA reads TGTGCCTGGAGTTCCCTGGGACAGGGGGCAATACGGTCACCCCTCCACTTT.

This chain links TRBV28 with TRBJ1-5, with D perhaps matching TRBD1 (5 bases). V was trimmed by 5 bases and J by 0 bases, leaving 8 bases between them. Germline CDR1 reads MDHEN; CDR2 reads SYDVKM. The CDR3 runs 14 residues. In DNA form, the CDR3 reads TGTGCCAGCAGTACACAGGTTAGCAATCAGCCCCAGCATTTT. Amino acids: CASSTQVSNQPQHF.

This clone showed up just a few times. The gene calls are TRBV30 and TRBJ2-1, with 7 bases aligning to TRBD2. CDR1 is GTSNPN and CDR2 is SVGIG in the germline V gene (reference sequence). After removal of 4 bases from V and 10 bases from J, the junction contained 16 bases not matched to a gene. The CDR3 spans 15 residues. CDR3 in DNA: TGTGCCTGGACCCCAGCACCGGGACTAACAAAGGAGCAGTTCTTC. Amino acids: CAWTPAPGLTKEQFF.

V and J are TRBV28 and TRBJ2-7, with 7 nucleotides matching TRBD1. With V trimmed by 2 bases and J by 9 bases, 13 bases remained unmatched. This CDR3 has 15 amino acids. Germline assignment: CDR1 MDHEN and CDR2 SYDVKM. CDR3 sequence (DNA): TGTGCCAGCAGTTTAAGAGGGCAGGGGGATTATGGGCAGTACTTC. As protein: CASSLRGQGDYGQYF.

This clone was seen just once. The V gene is TRBV4-3, the J gene TRBJ2-7; 9 bases are a match to TRBD2. V lost 1 base, J lost 0 bases, and 10 bases stayed unmatched. Per the germline V gene, CDR1 is LGHNA and CDR2 is YSLEER. CDR3 length equals 18 residues. The CDR3 region has the DNA TGCGCCAGCAGCCAAGGGCTAGCGGGACCTGTAGACTCCTACGAGCAGTACTTC. Amino acid sequence: CASSQGLAGPVDSYEQYF.

The chain uses TRBV7-2 and TRBJ1-3; D ambiguous. Trimming removed 4 bases at V and 0 bases at J, with 10 bases between. CDR1 and CDR2 from the germline V gene are SGHTA and FQGNSA. The length of the CDR3 is 15 residues. In DNA form, the CDR3 reads TGTGCCAGCAGCTCGAGGGCCTCCTCTGGAAACACCATATATTTT. Protein product: CASSSRASSGNTIYF. The variable domain in full, completed from reference TRBV7-2 and TRBJ1-3, reads GAGVSQSPSNKVTEKGKDVELRCDPISGHTALYWYRQSLGQGLEFLIYFQGNSAPDKSGLPSDRFSAERTGGSVSTLTIQRTQQEDSAVYLCASSSRASSGNTIYFGEGSWLTVV.

The chain couples TRBV11-2 to TRBJ2-7; TRBD2 agrees at 7 bases. Germline CDR1 and CDR2: SGHAT and FQNNGV. Unmatched junction bases numbered 17, after V lost 0 bases and J lost 3 bases. The CDR3 is 19 amino acids. The CDR3 protein is CASSLDFRGLNTCCYEQYF. In nucleotides, the CDR3 is TGTGCCAGCAGCTTAGATTTTAGGGGACTAAATACGTGCTGCTACGAGCAGTACTTC. Drawing the rest from reference TRBV11-2 and TRBJ2-7, the complete variable domain is EAGVAQSPRYKIIEKRQSVAFWCNPISGHATLYWYQQILGQGPKLLIQFQNNGVVDDSQLPKDRFSAERLKGVDSTLKIQPAKLEDSAVYLCASSLDFRGLNTCCYEQYFGPGTRLTVT.